This TCR beta chain was found in a study of CD8 T cells in Susac syndrome. Whole-study results and caveats: Clonal expansion was missing from Susac syndrome CD4+ T cell repertoires.

Trimming stripped 5 bases from V and 7 bases from J, with 12 bases between. Germline V gene lookup returns CDR1 MDHEN and CDR2 SYDVKM. The CDR3 is made up of 14 amino acids. For this clonotype: The antigen is undetermined.

Random-hexamer reverse transcription was applied to roughly 0.5 to 1 ug RNA. TCRdb re-called the immunoSEQ multiplex PCR reads through MiXCR, storing one row per CDR3 protein. The table has 130,000 to 150,000 distinct CDR3 sequences, 95% seen once. This rearrangement joins TRBV28 to TRBJ1-6, with D tentatively TRBD1 (6 bases). This sequence originates from a human donor with Susac syndrome. Material: CD4+ T cells from PBMCs. The CDR3 sequence is CASSRQVLNSPLHF. CDR3 nucleotides: TGTGCCAGCAGTCGACAGGTCCTGAATTCACCCCTCCACTTT.